The clone carrying this T cell receptor (beta chain) was observed at least ten times. Its antigen is unidentified. Template material for amplifying TCR beta CDR3 regions consisted of RNA transcripts. First-round RT-PCR with HTBI primers amplified the TCR CDR3 region. Via MiXCR, TCRdb re-called the multiplex PCR reads, giving one row per CDR3 protein. This table has 300,000 to 350,000 distinct CDR3 sequences, around 20% appearing once. The CDR3 length is 16 residues. In germline, CDR1 is SGHVS, CDR2 FQNEAQ. The germline V and J ends were trimmed by 0 bases and 0 bases, with 6 bases remaining between them. These data originate in a study of T cells in Graves' hyperthyroidism and ophthalmopathy. Findings and caveats of the study: A model of 13 V-J features distinguished ophthalmopathy from stable hyperthyroidism. Most expanded thyroid clonotypes above 0.001 recurred in blood.

Sequencing was carried out using blood. The genes are TRBV7-8 and TRBJ2-6; D gene ambiguous. This clonotype was obtained from a woman aged 50 to 60 with Graves' hyperthyroidism. Here the CDR3 DNA reads TGTGCCAGCAGCTTAGCCAGACTCTCTGGGGCCAACGTCCTGACTTTC. The encoded protein is CASSLARLSGANVLTF.